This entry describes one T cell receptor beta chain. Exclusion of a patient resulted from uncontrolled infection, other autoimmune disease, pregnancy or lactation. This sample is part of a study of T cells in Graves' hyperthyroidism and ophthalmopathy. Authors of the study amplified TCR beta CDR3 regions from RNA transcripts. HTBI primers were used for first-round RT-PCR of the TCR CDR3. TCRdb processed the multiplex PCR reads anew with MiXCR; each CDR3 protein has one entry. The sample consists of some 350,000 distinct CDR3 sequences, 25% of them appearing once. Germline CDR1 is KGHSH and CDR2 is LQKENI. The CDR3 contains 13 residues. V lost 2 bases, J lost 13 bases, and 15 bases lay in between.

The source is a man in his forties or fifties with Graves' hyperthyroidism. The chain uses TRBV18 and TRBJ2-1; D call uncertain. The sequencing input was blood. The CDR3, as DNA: TGTGCCAGCTCACCAAGGATGGAAGCCGGCCAGTTCTTC. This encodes CASSPRMEAGQFF.